This T cell receptor beta chain was captured in a study of OX40 agonist ivuxolimab in advanced cancers. Study-wide background: Among those enrolled, mean age was about 58 years (range roughly 23 to 85) and 82.7% were male. Study-wide results and caveats: Clonal expansion among partial responders at 0.1-3.0 mg/kg ranked near the lowest.

Remarks on this clone: Its target is not known.

Assay: immunoSEQ multiplex PCR; the TCRdb copy retains only in-frame clones and omits some. Altogether some 80,000 clones are present, roughly 89% being singletons, with the ten largest covering more than 2.5%. The CDR3 covers 14 residues. The J segment lost 5 bases and the V segment lost 3 bases, leaving 6 bases of the junction unmatched. Germline V lookup: CDR1 MDHEN, CDR2 SYDVKM. Material: CD4+ or CD8+ T cells sorted from blood, obtained in a trial of the OX40 agonist ivuxolimab. The chain combines TRBV28 with TRBJ2-5; TRBD1 matches at 7 bases. The origin of this receptor is an adult with an advanced solid tumor such as melanoma, head and neck, liver or kidney cancer. The CDR3 nucleotides read TGTGCCAGCAGTTTGGACAGGTTGCGGGAGACCCAGTACTTC. Translated, it gives CASSLDRLRETQYF.